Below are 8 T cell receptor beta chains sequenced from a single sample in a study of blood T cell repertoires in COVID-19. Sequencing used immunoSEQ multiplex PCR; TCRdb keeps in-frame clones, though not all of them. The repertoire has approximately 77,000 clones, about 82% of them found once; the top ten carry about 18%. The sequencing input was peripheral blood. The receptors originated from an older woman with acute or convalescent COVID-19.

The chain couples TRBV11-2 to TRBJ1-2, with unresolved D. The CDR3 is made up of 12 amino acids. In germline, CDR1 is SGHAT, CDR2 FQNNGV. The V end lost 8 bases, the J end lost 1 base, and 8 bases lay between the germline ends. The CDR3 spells CASFNSNYGYTF. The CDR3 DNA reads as TGTGCCAGCTTCAACAGTAACTATGGCTACACCTTC.

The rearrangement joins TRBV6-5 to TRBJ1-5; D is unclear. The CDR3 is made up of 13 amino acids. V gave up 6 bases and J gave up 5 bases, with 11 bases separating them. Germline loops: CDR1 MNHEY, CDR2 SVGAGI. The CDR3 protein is CASSLGRHQPQHF. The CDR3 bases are TGTGCCAGCAGCCTAGGTCGACATCAGCCCCAGCATTTT.

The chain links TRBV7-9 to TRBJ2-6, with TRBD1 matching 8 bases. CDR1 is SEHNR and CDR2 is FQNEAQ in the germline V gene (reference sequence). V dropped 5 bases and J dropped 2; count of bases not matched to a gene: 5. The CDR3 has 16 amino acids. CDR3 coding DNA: TGTGCCAGCAGCCTGACAGGGGCGACTGGGGCCAACGTCCTGACTTTC. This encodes CASSLTGATGANVLTF. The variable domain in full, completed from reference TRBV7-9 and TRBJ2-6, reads DTGVSQNPRHKITKRGQNVTFRCDPISEHNRLYWYRQTLGQGPEFLTYFQNEAQLEKSRLLSDRFSAERPKGSFSTLEIQRTEQGDSAMYLCASSLTGATGANVLTFGAGSRLTVL.

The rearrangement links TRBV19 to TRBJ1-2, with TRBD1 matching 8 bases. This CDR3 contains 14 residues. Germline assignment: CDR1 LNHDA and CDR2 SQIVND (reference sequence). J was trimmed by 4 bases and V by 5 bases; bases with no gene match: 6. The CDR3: CASSPRQGSYGYTF. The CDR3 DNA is TGTGCCAGTAGTCCGAGACAGGGGTCCTATGGCTACACCTTC.

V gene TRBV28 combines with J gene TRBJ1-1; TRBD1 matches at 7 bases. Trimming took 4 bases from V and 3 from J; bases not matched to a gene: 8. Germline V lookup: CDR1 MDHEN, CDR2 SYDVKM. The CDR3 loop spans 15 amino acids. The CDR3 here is CASSSMGQLYTEAFF. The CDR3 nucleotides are TGTGCCAGCAGTTCAATGGGACAGCTATACACTGAAGCTTTCTTT.

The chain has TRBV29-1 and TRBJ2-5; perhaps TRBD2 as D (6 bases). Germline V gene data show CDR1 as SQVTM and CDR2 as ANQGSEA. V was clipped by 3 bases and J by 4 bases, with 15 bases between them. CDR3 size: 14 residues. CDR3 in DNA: TGCAGCGTTGAGTGGCAGGAGGGGAGAGAGACCCAGTACTTC. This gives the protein CSVEWQEGRETQYF.

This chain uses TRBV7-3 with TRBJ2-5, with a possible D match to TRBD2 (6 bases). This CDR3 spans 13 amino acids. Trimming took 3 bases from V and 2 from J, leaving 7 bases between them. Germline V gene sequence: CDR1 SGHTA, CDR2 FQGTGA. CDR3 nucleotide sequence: TGTGCCAGCAGCTTCGGGGGACAAGAGACCCAGTACTTC. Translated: CASSFGGQETQYF.

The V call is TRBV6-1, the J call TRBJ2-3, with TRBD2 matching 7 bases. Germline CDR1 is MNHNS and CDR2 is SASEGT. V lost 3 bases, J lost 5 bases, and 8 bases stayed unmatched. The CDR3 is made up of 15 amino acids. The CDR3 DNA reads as TGTGCCAGCAGTGATGGTCGGGGGGTGGGAGATACGCAGTATTTT. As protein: CASSDGRGVGDTQYF.